This T cell receptor beta chain derives from a study of PD-1 blockade in classical Hodgkin lymphoma. TCRdb keeps only in-frame clones here, not all; method: immunoSEQ multiplex PCR. The data show over 90,000 clones, with roughly 87% seen just once and about 10% held by the top ten. V lost 1 base and J lost 3, with 9 bases in between. From germline, CDR1 is MNHNS and CDR2 SASEGT. The CDR3 is 14 residues long. Every single patient, without exception, relapsed after autologous stem cell transplantation, and brentuximab vedotin exposure varied. This receptor was taken from a human donor with classical Hodgkin lymphoma. This chain joins TRBV6-1 and TRBJ2-5; unclear D gene. Sequenced material: peripheral blood mononuclear cells (PBMCs), taken before the second cycle of nivolumab. The CDR3 coding sequence is TGTGCCAGCAGTGAAGACTACCAGAAAGAGACCCAGTACTTC. This translates into CASSEDYQKETQYF.